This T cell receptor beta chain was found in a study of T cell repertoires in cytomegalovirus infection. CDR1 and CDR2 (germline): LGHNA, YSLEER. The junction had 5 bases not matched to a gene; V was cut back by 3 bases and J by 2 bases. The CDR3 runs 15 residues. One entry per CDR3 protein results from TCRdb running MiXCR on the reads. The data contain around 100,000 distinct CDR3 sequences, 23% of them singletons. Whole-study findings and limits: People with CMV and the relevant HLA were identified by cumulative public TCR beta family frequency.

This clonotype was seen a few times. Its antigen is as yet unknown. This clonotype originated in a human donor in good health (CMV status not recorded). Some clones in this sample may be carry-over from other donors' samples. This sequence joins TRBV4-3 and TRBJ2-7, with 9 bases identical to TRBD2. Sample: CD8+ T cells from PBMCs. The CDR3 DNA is TGCGCCAGCAGCCAGGAGCGGGAGGTGACCTACGAGCAGTACTTC. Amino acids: CASSQEREVTYEQYF.